Included here is one T cell receptor beta chain sequence, with context. Sequencing used immunoSEQ multiplex PCR; TCRdb keeps in-frame clones, though not all of them. The sample records roughly 190,000 clones, around 91% being singletons. This sample was included in a study of control samples from healthy donors and cancer patients. Germline loops: CDR1 LNHDA, CDR2 SQIVND (reference sequence). The CDR3 length is 15 residues. The ends were cut back, 0 bases at V and 4 bases at J, with 12 bases in the middle. Sequenced sample: blood. The TCR comes from a woman aged 25-40 years in good health. V is TRBV19 and J is TRBJ1-2, with D hard to call. The CDR3 sequence is CASSIDRRTVYGYTF. The CDR3 DNA reads TGTGCCAGTAGTATAGATCGTAGGACGGTCTATGGCTACACCTTC.